The clone carrying this T cell receptor beta chain was seen only a few times. Its target is unknown. This record belongs to a study of T cells after yellow fever vaccination. Study outcomes and limitations: Abundant bulk-population clonotypes could contaminate the FACS-sorted repertoires. Clonotypes found in both CD4 and CD8 compartments made up a small share. Weaker in magnitude, the secondary response showed a faster peak on day 5 versus 15.

One entry per CDR3 protein, called by TCRdb with MiXCR from the 5' RACE reads. The data hold about 580,000 distinct CDR3 sequences, with about a sixth observed a single time. The sequence was obtained from a man aged 18 to 35 who received the YFV17D yellow fever vaccine. The sequenced sample was PBMCs, obtained around 5 days after the first yellow fever vaccination.

CDR3 protein: CASSQGVDSTLEIGEQYF. Written as DNA, the CDR3 is TGCGCCAGCAGCCAAGGCGTCGACAGTACGTTAGAAATCGGGGAGCAGTACTTC. The rearrangement links TRBV4-3 to TRBJ2-7, with a weak D call TRBD1 (5 bases). This CDR3 has 18 amino acids. The germline CDR1 and CDR2 sequences are LGHNA and YSLEER. The V gene lost 1 base and the J gene lost 7 bases, with 26 bases spanning the gap.